This T cell receptor (beta chain) stems from a study of T cells in women clearing cervical HPV infection. Broader study findings: CIN3+ cases had significantly higher TCR repertoire richness than controls, but evenness did not differ. Richness differences could reflect unmeasured T-cell content per sample.

With regard to this clone: The antigen remains unidentified. With the read ending 3 residues before the CDR3 end, the germline J gene is used to fill in that end.

Trimming took 3 bases from V and 1 from J, leaving 15 bases between them. Germline V gene data show CDR1 as DFQATT and CDR2 as SNEGSKA (reference sequence). The CDR3 loop spans 15 amino acids. Method: immunoSEQ multiplex PCR; TCRdb's copy keeps in-frame clones and lacks some. This sample's clone table lists about 20,000 clones. Sequences were obtained from blood buffy coat. This clonotype was obtained from a woman aged 18-70 years with a cervical HPV16 infection that either progressed to CIN3+ or cleared (not recorded which). V usage is TRBV20-1 and J usage is TRBJ2-5; D perhaps matches TRBD2 (6 bases). The chain's CDR3 is CSARGGSGVQETQYF. Partial CDR3 DNA: TGCAGTGCTAGGGGGGGATCGGGGGTCCAAGAGACC.